This entry concerns a single T cell receptor beta chain. Its antigen is still unknown. Germline V gene sequence: CDR1 GTSNPN, CDR2 SVGIG (reference sequence). The J segment lost 2 bases and the V segment lost 1 base, leaving 8 bases of the junction unmatched. CDR3 length: 16 residues. This entry comes from a study of shared clonotypes between healthy human individuals. Background on the study: The study used three CD4 naive, three CD4 memory, two CD8 naive and one CD8 memory plate per donor. Study-wide results and caveats: Researchers sampled blood only, noting tissue repertoires likely differ. Shared clonotypes: roughly 5% naive CD4, around 3.5% naive CD8, around 2.2% memory CD4, about 0.41% memory CD8.

Some clones are missing from TCRdb's copy, which holds only in-frame ones; the method was immunoSEQ multiplex PCR. Among over a million clones listed, 96% were seen once. Material: naive CD4+ T cells sorted from blood. Noted subset: CD45RA+ positively selected. The sequence derives from a man aged 25-40 years in good health. The chain employs TRBV30 and TRBJ2-3, with TRBD2 matching over 8 bases. CDR3 protein: CAWSAILGGDTDTQYF. The CDR3 bases are TGTGCCTGGAGTGCGATCCTCGGGGGGGACACAGATACGCAGTATTTT.